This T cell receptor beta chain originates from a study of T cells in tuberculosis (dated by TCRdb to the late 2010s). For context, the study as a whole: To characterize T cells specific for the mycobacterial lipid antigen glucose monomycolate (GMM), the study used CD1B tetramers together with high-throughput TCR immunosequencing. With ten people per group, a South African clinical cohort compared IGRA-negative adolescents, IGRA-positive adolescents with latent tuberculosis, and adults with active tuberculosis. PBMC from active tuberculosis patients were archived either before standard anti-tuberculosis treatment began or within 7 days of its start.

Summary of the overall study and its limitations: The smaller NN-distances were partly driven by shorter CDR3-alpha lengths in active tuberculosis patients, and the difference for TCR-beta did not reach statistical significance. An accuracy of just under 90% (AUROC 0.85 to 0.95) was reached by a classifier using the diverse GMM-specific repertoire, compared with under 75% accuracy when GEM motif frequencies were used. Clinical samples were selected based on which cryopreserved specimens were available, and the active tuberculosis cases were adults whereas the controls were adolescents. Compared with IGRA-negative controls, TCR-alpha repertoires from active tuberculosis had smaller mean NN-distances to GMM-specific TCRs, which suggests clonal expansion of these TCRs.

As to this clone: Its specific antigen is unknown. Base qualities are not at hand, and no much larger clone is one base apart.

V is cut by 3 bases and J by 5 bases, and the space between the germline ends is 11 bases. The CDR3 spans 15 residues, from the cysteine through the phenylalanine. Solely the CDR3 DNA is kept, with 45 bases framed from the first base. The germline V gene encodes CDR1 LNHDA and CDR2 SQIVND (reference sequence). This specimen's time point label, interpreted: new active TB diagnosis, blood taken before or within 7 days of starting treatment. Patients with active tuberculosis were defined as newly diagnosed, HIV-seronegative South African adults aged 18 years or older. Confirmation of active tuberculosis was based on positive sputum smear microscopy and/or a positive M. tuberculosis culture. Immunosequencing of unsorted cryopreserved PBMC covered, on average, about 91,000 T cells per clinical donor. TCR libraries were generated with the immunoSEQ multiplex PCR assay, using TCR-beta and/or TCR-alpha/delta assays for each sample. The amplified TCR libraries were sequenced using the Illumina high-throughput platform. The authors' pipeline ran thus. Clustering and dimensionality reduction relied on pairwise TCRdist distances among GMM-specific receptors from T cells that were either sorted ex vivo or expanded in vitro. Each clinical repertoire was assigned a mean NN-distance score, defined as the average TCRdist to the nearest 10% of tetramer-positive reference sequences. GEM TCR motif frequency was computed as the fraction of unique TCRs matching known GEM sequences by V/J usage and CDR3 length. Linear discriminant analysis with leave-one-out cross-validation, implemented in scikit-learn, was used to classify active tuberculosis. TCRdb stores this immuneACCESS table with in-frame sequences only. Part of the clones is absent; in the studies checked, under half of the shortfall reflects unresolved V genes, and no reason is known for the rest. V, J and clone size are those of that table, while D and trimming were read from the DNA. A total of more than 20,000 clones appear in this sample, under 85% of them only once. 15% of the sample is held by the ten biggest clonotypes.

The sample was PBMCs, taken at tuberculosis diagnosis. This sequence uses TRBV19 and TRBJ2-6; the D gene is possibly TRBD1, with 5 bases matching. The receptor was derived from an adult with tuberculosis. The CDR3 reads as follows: CASSISTVRANVLTF. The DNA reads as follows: TGTGCCAGTAGTATCTCGACAGTCCGGGCCAACGTCCTGACTTTC.